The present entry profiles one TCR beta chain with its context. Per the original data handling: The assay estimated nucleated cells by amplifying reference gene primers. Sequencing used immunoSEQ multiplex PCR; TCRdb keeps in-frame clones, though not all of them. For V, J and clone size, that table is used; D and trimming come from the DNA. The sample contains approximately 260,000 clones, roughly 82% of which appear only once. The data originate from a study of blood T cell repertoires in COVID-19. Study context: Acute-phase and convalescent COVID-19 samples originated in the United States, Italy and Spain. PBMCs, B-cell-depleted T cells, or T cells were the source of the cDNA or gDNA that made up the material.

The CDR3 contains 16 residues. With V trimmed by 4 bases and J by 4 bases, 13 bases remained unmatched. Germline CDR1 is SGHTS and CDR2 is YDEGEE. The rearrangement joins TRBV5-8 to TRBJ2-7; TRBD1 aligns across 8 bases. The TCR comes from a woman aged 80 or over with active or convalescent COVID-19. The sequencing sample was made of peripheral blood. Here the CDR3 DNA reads TGTGCCAGCAGCCCGAATTTCGGGACAGGACTTTACGAGCAGTACTTC. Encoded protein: CASSPNFGTGLYEQYF.